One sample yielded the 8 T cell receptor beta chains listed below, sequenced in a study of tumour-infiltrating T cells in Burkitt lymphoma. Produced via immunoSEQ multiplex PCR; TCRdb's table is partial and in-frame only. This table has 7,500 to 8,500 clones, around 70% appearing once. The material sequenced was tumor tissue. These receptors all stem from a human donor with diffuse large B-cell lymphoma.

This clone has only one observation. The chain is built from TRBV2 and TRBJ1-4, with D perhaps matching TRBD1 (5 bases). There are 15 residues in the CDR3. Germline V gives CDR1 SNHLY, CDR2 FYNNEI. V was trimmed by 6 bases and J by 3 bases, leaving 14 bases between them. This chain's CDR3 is CASSREMVSNEKLFF. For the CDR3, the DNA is TGTGCCAGCAGCAGGGAGATGGTGTCTAATGAAAAACTGTTTTTT.

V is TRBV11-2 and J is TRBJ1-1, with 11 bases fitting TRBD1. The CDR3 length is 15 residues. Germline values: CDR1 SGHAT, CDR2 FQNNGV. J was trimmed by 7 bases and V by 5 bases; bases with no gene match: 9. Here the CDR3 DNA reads TGTGCCAGCAGCCGGGGGACAGGGGGGCTACTTGAAGCTTTCTTT. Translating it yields CASSRGTGGLLEAFF. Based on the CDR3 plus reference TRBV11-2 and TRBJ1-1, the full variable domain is EAGVAQSPRYKIIEKRQSVAFWCNPISGHATLYWYQQILGQGPKLLIQFQNNGVVDDSQLPKDRFSAERLKGVDSTLKIQPAKLEDSAVYLCASSRGTGGLLEAFFGQGTRLTVV.

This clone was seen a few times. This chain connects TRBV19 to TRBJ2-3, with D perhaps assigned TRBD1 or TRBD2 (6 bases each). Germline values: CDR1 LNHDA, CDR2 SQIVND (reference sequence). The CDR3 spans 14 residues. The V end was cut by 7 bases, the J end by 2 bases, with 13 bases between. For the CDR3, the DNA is TGTGCCAGTAAACACAGGGAGGCCACAGATACGCAGTATTTT. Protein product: CASKHREATDTQYF.

The CDR3 is CASSVGSGIYEQYF. The DNA of the CDR3 is TGCGCCAGCAGCGTCGGGTCAGGAATCTACGAGCAGTACTTC. The V and J genes are TRBV5-1 and TRBJ2-7; D call uncertain. Germline assignment: CDR1 SGHRS and CDR2 YFSETQ. This CDR3 is built from 14 residues. Trimming removed 4 bases from V and 3 bases from J, with 14 bases in between. The full variable domain, rest sourced from reference TRBV5-1 and TRBJ2-7, is KAGVTQTPRYLIKTRGQQVTLSCSPISGHRSVSWYQQTPGQGLQFLFEYFSETQRNKGNFPGRFSGRQFSNSRSEMNVSTLELGDSALYLCASSVGSGIYEQYFGPGTRLTVT.

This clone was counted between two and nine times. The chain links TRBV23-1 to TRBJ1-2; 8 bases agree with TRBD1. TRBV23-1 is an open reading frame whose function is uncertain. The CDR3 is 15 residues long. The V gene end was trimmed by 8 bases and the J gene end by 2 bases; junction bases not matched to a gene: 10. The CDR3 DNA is TGCGCCAGCGTATCGGACAGGGTGAGGAACTATGGCTACACCTTC. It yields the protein CASVSDRVRNYGYTF.

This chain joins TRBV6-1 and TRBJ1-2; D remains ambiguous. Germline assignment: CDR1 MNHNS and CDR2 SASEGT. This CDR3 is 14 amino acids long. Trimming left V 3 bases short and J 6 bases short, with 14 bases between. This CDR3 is CASSEISRIDGYTF. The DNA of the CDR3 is TGTGCCAGCAGTGAGATTAGCAGAATCGATGGCTACACCTTC.

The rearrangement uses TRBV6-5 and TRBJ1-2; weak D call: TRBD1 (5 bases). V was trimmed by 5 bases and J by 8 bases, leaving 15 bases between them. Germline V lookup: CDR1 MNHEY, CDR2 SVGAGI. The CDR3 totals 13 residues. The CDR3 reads CASSTQASGGYTF. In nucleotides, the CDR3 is TGTGCCAGCAGTACACAGGCCTCGGGAGGCTACACCTTC.

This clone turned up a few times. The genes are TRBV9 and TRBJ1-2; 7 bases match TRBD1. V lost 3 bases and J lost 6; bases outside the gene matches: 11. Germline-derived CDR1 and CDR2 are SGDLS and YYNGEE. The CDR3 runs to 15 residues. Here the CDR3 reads CASSESSITGDGYTF. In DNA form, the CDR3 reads TGTGCCAGCAGCGAATCGTCGATCACAGGGGATGGCTACACCTTC.